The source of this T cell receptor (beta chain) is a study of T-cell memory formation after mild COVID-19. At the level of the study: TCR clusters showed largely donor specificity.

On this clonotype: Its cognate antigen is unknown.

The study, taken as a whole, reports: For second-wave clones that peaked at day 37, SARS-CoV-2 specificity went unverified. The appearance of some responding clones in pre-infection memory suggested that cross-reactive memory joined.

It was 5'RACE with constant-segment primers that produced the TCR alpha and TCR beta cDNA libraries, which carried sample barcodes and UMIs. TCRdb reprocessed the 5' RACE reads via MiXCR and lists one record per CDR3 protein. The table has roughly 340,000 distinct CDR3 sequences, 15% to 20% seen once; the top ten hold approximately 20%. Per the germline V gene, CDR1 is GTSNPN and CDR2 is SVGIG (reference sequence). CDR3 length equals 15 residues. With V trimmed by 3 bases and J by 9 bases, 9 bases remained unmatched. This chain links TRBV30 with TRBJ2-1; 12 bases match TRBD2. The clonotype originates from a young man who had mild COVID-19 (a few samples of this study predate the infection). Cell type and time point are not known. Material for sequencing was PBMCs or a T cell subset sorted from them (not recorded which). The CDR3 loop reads CAWSHSSGGAPEQFF. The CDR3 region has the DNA TGTGCCTGGAGCCACTCTAGCGGGGGGGCCCCTGAGCAGTTCTTC.